The 23 T cell receptor beta chains reported below all come from one sample, sequenced in a study of OX40 agonist ivuxolimab in advanced cancers. Libraries were built with the immunoSEQ multiplex PCR assay. The table was pulled from immuneACCESS by TCRdb, which kept in-frame rearrangements only. Such tables lose some clones; where checked, under half of the loss comes from unresolved V genes, and the rest has no known cause. The sample table shows under 100,000 clones, and nearly 90% are seen once. Together, the top ten hold 0.15% to 0.2% of the sample. The sample consisted of CD4+ or CD8+ T cells sorted from blood, taken in a trial of the OX40 agonist ivuxolimab. The source is an adult with an advanced solid tumor such as melanoma, head and neck, liver or kidney cancer.

The V and J genes are TRBV11-2 and TRBJ2-2; 9 bases match TRBD2. Germline CDR1 reads SGHAT; CDR2 reads FQNNGV. The CDR3 contains 17 residues. V shed 5 bases, J shed 4 bases, and the junction held 11 bases outside the gene matches. CDR3 bases: TGTGCCAGCAGCCCACTCGGCGGGAGGGCCCTCACCGGGGAGCTGTTTTTT. This gives the protein CASSPLGGRALTGELFF. The full variable domain, in which reference TRBV11-2 and TRBJ2-2 provide the parts outside the CDR3, is EAGVAQSPRYKIIEKRQSVAFWCNPISGHATLYWYQQILGQGPKLLIQFQNNGVVDDSQLPKDRFSAERLKGVDSTLKIQPAKLEDSAVYLCASSPLGGRALTGELFFGEGSRLTVL.

V is TRBV5-1 and J is TRBJ2-3, with TRBD2 identical over 12 bases. V shed 4 bases and J 2 bases; nucleotides not matched to a gene: 11. Per the germline V gene, CDR1 is SGHRS and CDR2 is YFSETQ. The CDR3 contains 18 residues. The chain's CDR3 is CASSTGLAGLGPTDTQYF. The CDR3 region has the DNA TGCGCCAGCAGCACGGGACTAGCGGGTTTGGGTCCCACAGATACGCAGTATTTT.

This chain uses TRBV5-1 with TRBJ2-7; D possibly corresponds to TRBD1 (6 bases). The CDR3 runs to 12 residues. V dropped 8 bases and J dropped 3 bases, with 12 bases sitting between them. In germline, CDR1 is SGHRS, CDR2 YFSETQ. As DNA, the CDR3 is TGCGCCAGTGGGACATCTAACTACGAGCAGTACTTC. Its translation is CASGTSNYEQYF.

This chain joins TRBV9 and TRBJ1-4, with 9 nucleotides matching TRBD1. The junction had 6 bases not matched to a gene; V was cut back by 3 bases and J by 0 bases. Germline V CDR1 and CDR2: SGDLS, YYNGEE. The CDR3 consists of 17 residues. CDR3 sequence (DNA): TGTGCCAGCAGCGCCGGACAGGGGATGGCAACTAATGAAAAACTGTTTTTT. Protein sequence: CASSAGQGMATNEKLFF.

This chain connects TRBV6-1 to TRBJ1-5; no clear D. CDR1 and CDR2 (germline): MNHNS, SASEGT. This CDR3 is built from 16 residues. Trimming cost V 4 bases and J 4 bases, with 17 bases left between them. CDR3 DNA: TGTGCCAGCAGTGTAACAGCTCCCACCCTGAATCAGCCCCAGCATTTT. Amino acid sequence: CASSVTAPTLNQPQHF.

This clone was seen once. The chain recombines TRBV5-1 with TRBJ2-2; 11 bases fit TRBD2. This CDR3 has 16 residues. Germline V gene lookup returns CDR1 SGHRS and CDR2 YFSETQ. Trimming at V came to 4 bases and at J to 4 bases, leaving 6 bases not matched to a gene. The CDR3 DNA is TGCGCCAGCAGCCCGGGGCTAGCGGGGGGCACCGGGGAGCTGTTTTTT. Its protein is CASSPGLAGGTGELFF.

J is TRBJ1-3 and V is TRBV18; D not certain. Germline V gene data show CDR1 as KGHSH and CDR2 as LQKENI. CDR3 length equals 16 residues. The V gene lost 5 bases and the J gene lost 0 bases, with 14 bases spanning the gap. CDR3: CASSRVPHSSGNTIYF. In DNA, the CDR3 is TGTGCCAGCTCAAGGGTCCCCCACAGCTCTGGAAACACCATATATTTT.

V is TRBV27 and J is TRBJ1-2, with D unresolved. Trimming took off 2 bases at V and 10 bases at J, with 14 bases between the two ends. Germline CDR1 MNHEY, CDR2 SMNVEV (reference sequence). This CDR3 contains 13 residues. CDR3: CASSLVRQSAYTF. CDR3 in DNA: TGTGCCAGCAGTTTAGTGCGGCAATCGGCCTACACCTTC.

The chain couples TRBV27 to TRBJ1-5; 7 bases agree with TRBD1. Per germline, CDR1 MNHEY and CDR2 SMNVEV (reference sequence). The V gene end was trimmed by 6 bases and the J gene end by 2 bases; junction bases not matched to a gene: 4. The CDR3 is made up of 14 amino acids. The CDR3 reads CASRPTGGNQPQHF. CDR3 DNA sequence: TGTGCCAGCAGGCCAACAGGGGGCAATCAGCCCCAGCATTTT.

V is TRBV7-9 and J is TRBJ2-3, with D perhaps matching TRBD1 or TRBD2 (5 bases each). The CDR3 is 14 residues long. Germline V gene data show CDR1 as SEHNR and CDR2 as FQNEAQ (reference sequence). V shed 3 bases and J shed 3 bases, with 10 bases lying between them. In DNA form, the CDR3 reads TGTGCCAGCAGCTTCGGGGACCCGACAGATACGCAGTATTTT. Translating it yields CASSFGDPTDTQYF.

J is TRBJ2-2 and V is TRBV7-6, with D possibly being TRBD2 (6 bases). V was trimmed by 3 bases and J by 4 bases, leaving 12 bases between them. This CDR3 spans 15 amino acids. The germline gives CDR1 SGHVS, CDR2 FNYEAQ. The DNA for the CDR3 is TGTGCCAGCAGCTTGGGACTTCCTTCCACCGGGGAGCTGTTTTTT. This gives the protein CASSLGLPSTGELFF.

The CDR3 spells CASSIASTGGGTEAFF. In DNA form, the CDR3 reads TGTGCCAGTAGTATAGCCTCAACAGGGGGAGGCACTGAAGCTTTCTTT. The rearrangement links TRBV19 to TRBJ1-1, with 8 bases aligning to TRBD1. The CDR3 has 16 residues. Germline V gene lookup returns CDR1 LNHDA and CDR2 SQIVND (reference sequence). The V gene end was trimmed by 1 base and the J gene end by 4 bases; junction bases not matched to a gene: 8.

This sequence joins TRBV28 and TRBJ2-1; 16 bases line up with TRBD2. V dropped 1 base and J dropped 10; count of bases not matched to a gene: 10. This CDR3 has 18 amino acids. Germline V CDR1 and CDR2: MDHEN, SYDVKM. The CDR3 coding sequence is TGTGCCAGCAGTTTATCGGCTGGGGGACTAGCGGGAGGGAACGAGCAGTTCTTC. Amino acid sequence: CASSLSAGGLAGGNEQFF.

This clone came up a few times. This sequence joins TRBV19 and TRBJ1-2; the match to TRBD1 covers 7 bases. Germline V gene data show CDR1 as LNHDA and CDR2 as SQIVND (reference sequence). The CDR3 is made up of 13 amino acids. Trimming at V came to 6 bases and at J to 4 bases, leaving 5 bases not matched to a gene. CDR3 bases: TGTGCCAGTAGCCGGGGACAGACCTATGGCTACACCTTC. This sequence encodes CASSRGQTYGYTF.

The chain employs TRBV7-8 and TRBJ2-3, with TRBD2 matching over 7 bases. The V segment lost 5 bases and the J segment 0 bases; nucleotides outside the gene matches: 8. The CDR3 is 16 residues long. Germline V CDR1 and CDR2: SGHVS, FQNEAQ. The CDR3 loop reads CASSAPSGASTDTQYF. The CDR3 DNA follows: TGTGCCAGCAGCGCCCCTAGCGGCGCTAGCACAGATACGCAGTATTTT.

The gene calls are TRBV7-8 and TRBJ2-3; no clear D. CDR1 and CDR2 from the germline V gene are SGHVS and FQNEAQ. The ends were cut back, 3 bases at V and 3 bases at J, with 1 base in the middle. This CDR3 is 11 amino acids long. The CDR3 sequence: CASSLTDTQYF. DNA for the CDR3: TGTGCCAGCAGCTTGACAGATACGCAGTATTTT.

The rearrangement uses TRBV10-3 and TRBJ1-6; TRBD1 agrees at 8 bases. Germline V gene sequence: CDR1 ENHRY, CDR2 SYGVKD. J was trimmed by 10 bases and V by 3 bases; bases with no gene match: 5. The CDR3 contains 14 residues. CDR3 nucleotides: TGTGCCATCAGTGATCAGGGGGCTGAATCACCCCTCCACTTT. Protein: CAISDQGAESPLHF.

The chain joins TRBV19 to TRBJ1-6, with 10 bases that match TRBD1. J lost 8 bases, V lost 6 bases, and 7 bases had no gene match. The germline V gene has CDR1 LNHDA and CDR2 SQIVND (reference sequence). The CDR3 covers 15 residues. CDR3 loop: CASSRNDRGHSPLHF. CDR3 coding DNA: TGTGCCAGTAGCCGGAACGACAGGGGGCATTCACCCCTCCACTTT. The complete variable domain, with remaining parts taken from reference TRBV19 and TRBJ1-6, reads DGGITQSPKYLFRKEGQNVTLSCEQNLNHDAMYWYRQDPGQGLRLIYYSQIVNDFQKGDIAEGYSVSREKKESFPLTVTSAQKNPTAFYLCASSRNDRGHSPLHFGNGTRLTVT.

The DNA of the CDR3 is TGTGCCAGCAGCTCATCGGACGGACGCCCCTACGAGCAGTACTTC. Its translation is CASSSSDGRPYEQYF. J is TRBJ2-5 and V is TRBV11-2; D uncertain. The J call may be faulty, since TRBJ2-7 better matches the DNA end. Germline V gene lookup returns CDR1 SGHAT and CDR2 FQNNGV. The CDR3 is made up of 15 amino acids.

The rearrangement joins TRBV5-1 to TRBJ2-3; TRBD2 matches 9 bases. Trimming took 3 bases from V and 2 from J; bases not matched to a gene: 7. CDR1 is SGHRS, CDR2 YFSETQ, per germline. CDR3 length: 16 amino acids. The DNA of the CDR3 is TGCGCCAGCAGCTCCTTGGCTAGCGGGACCACAGATACGCAGTATTTT. This translates into CASSSLASGTTDTQYF.

V is TRBV10-3 and J is TRBJ2-3, with no clear D. The CDR3 is 14 residues long. Trimming left V 6 bases short and J 2 bases short, with 12 bases between. Germline lookup yields CDR1 ENHRY and CDR2 SYGVKD. The CDR3: CAIRAAAATDTQYF. DNA of the CDR3: TGTGCCATCAGGGCAGCTGCCGCCACAGATACGCAGTATTTT.

The chain is built from TRBV5-1 and TRBJ2-7; 7 nucleotides line up with TRBD2. Trimming removed 6 bases from V and 2 bases from J; junction bases left unmatched: 5. Germline V gene data show CDR1 as SGHRS and CDR2 as YFSETQ. The CDR3 covers 13 residues. The CDR3: CASKGLAAYEQYF. CDR3 coding DNA: TGCGCCAGCAAGGGCCTAGCGGCCTACGAGCAGTACTTC.

The V gene is TRBV7-8, the J gene TRBJ2-4; 9 nucleotides line up with TRBD1. V dropped 2 bases and J dropped 3; count of bases not matched to a gene: 11. The CDR3 consists of 18 residues. The germline V gene encodes CDR1 SGHVS and CDR2 FQNEAQ. In DNA, the CDR3 is TGTGCCAGCAGCTTATATCTGCGGACAGGGGACATCAAAAACATTCAGTACTTC. Its protein product is CASSLYLRTGDIKNIQYF.